Sequencing of this TCR beta chain was carried out in a study of blood T cell repertoires in COVID-19. As for the study in general: Samples taken during acute and convalescent COVID-19 were collected in the United States, Italy and Spain. PBMCs, B-cell-depleted T cells, or T cells were the source of the cDNA or gDNA that made up the material.

This clone has just one count. Original analysis: Cell counts per sample came from amplifying reference gene primers. Produced via immunoSEQ multiplex PCR; TCRdb's table is partial and in-frame only. The V and J calls and the clone size are those of that table, but D and trimming were determined from the DNA. Of around 220,000 clones in the sample, about nine tenths were seen once. Germline CDR1 is SGHDT and CDR2 is YYEEEE. The V and J ends lost 0 bases and 3 bases respectively, with 9 bases between them. The CDR3 is 14 amino acids. J is TRBJ1-2 and V is TRBV5-6; maybe TRBD1 (5 bases). The receptor was derived from a woman aged 45-60 years with acute or convalescent COVID-19. The specimen was peripheral blood. CDR3 loop: CASSLVQGYYGYTF. CDR3 nucleotide sequence: TGTGCCAGCAGCTTGGTCCAGGGTTACTATGGCTACACCTTC.